This section outlines one T cell receptor (beta chain) sequence together with its context. This entry comes from a study of shared clonotypes between healthy human individuals. The ends were cut back, 2 bases at V and 3 bases at J, with 7 bases in the middle. The CDR3 is made up of 13 amino acids. CDR1 MNHEY and CDR2 SVGAGI come from the germline V gene. TCRdb's table, derived via immunoSEQ multiplex PCR, lists solely in-frame clones and lacks some. The sample records 490,000 or so clones, 79% being singletons. The sample comprised PBMCs. This TCR came from a woman aged 40 to 50 in good health. Some clones in this sample may be carry-over from other donors' samples. This chain joins TRBV6-5 and TRBJ2-5, with D hard to call. CDR3 sequence: CASSYGSEETQYF. The CDR3 DNA is TGTGCCAGCAGTTACGGGTCGGAAGAGACCCAGTACTTC.